This T cell receptor beta chain was captured by sequencing in a study of CD8 T cells in Susac syndrome. Losses at the gene ends were 6 bases for V and 1 base for J; bases not matched to a gene: 5. Germline V gene lookup returns CDR1 SEHNR and CDR2 FQNEAQ (reference sequence). CDR3 length: 16 amino acids. General study points: Clonal expansion of CD8+ cells in Susac peaked in TEMRA cells (and in active patients). The study admitted that it had a relatively small number of individuals in its TCR sequencing and HLA analysis.

RNA totalling about 0.45 to 1 ug underwent reverse transcription with random hexamers. Each CDR3 protein is one row after TCRdb ran MiXCR on the immunoSEQ multiplex PCR reads. The table has tens of thousands of distinct CDR3 sequences, roughly 94% seen once. A note on this clonotype: Its cognate antigen is unknown.

Material: CD8+ T cells from PBMCs. This chain uses TRBV7-9 with TRBJ2-4, with 11 positions matching TRBD1. This receptor was identified in a human donor with Susac syndrome. The chain's CDR3 is CASSAGTGGAKNIQYF. For the CDR3, the DNA is TGTGCCAGCAGTGCCGGGACAGGGGGGGCCAAAAACATTCAGTACTTC. Looking up the rest from reference TRBV7-9 and TRBJ2-4 gives the full variable domain: DTGVSQNPRHKITKRGQNVTFRCDPISEHNRLYWYRQTLGQGPEFLTYFQNEAQLEKSRLLSDRFSAERPKGSFSTLEIQRTEQGDSAMYLCASSAGTGGAKNIQYFGAGTRLSVL.